This T cell receptor (beta chain) stems from a study of blood T cell repertoires in COVID-19. Study information: Sources were T cells, B-cell-depleted T cells, or PBMCs; the material itself was cDNA or gDNA.

The table lists this clone with a few counts. Per the study methods: Amplification with reference gene primers provided the estimates of nucleated cell counts. Repertoires were generated with immunoSEQ multiplex PCR, while TCRdb's copy carries only in-frame clones and drops some. From that table come the V and J calls and clone size; the DNA was used to work out D and trimming. Here the sample spans about 150,000 clones, around 84% being singletons. The CDR3 has 13 amino acids. From germline, CDR1 is LNHDA and CDR2 SQIVND (reference sequence). With V trimmed by 8 bases and J by 2 bases, 4 bases remained unmatched.

This chain links TRBV19 with TRBJ2-5; TRBD1 matches 8 bases. Source material: peripheral blood. The clonotype was recovered from a woman aged 50 to 65 with acute or convalescent COVID-19. The CDR3 is CASGGQVQETQYF. Here the CDR3 DNA reads TGTGCCAGTGGGGGACAGGTACAAGAGACCCAGTACTTC.